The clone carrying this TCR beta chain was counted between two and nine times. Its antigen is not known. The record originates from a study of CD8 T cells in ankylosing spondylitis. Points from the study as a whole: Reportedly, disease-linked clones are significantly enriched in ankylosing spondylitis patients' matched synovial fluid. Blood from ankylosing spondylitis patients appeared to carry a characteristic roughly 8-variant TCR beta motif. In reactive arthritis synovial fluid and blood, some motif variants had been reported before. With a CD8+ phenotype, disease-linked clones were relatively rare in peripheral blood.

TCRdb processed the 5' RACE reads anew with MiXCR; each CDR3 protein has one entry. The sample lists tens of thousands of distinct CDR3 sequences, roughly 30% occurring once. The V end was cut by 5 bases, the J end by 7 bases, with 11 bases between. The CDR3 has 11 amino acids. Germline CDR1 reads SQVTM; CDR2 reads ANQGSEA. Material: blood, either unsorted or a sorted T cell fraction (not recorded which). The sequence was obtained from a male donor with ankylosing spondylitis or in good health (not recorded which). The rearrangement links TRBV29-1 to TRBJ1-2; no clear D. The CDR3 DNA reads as TGCAGCGTTCGCGGGTTGGCTGGCTACACCTTC. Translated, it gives CSVRGLAGYTF. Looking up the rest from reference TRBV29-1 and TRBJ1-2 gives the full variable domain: SAVISQKPSRDICQRGTSLTIQCQVDSQVTMMFWYRQQPGQSLTLIATANQGSEATYESGFVIDKFPISRPNLTFSTLTVSNMSPEDSSIYLCSVRGLAGYTFGSGTRLTVV.